The rows below give T cell receptor beta chains drawn from one sample of a study of Ad26.COV2.S vaccination and SARS-CoV-2 variants. TCRdb's table, derived via immunoSEQ multiplex PCR, lists solely in-frame clones and lacks some. The sample has roughly 320,000 clones; around 90% are singletons. This specimen consisted of peripheral blood, obtained in a trial of Ad26.COV2.S vaccine versus placebo. These receptors came from a person between 18 and 65 years old who received the Ad26.COV2.S COVID-19 vaccine or a placebo. CDR3s include the opening cysteine and the closing phenylalanine or tryptophan. The order of the fields is V gene, J gene, D gene, clone size, CDR3 protein, CDR3 DNA. The D gene is left open where the match is weak. Rows give clone size only sometimes, using once, few, many, or a class for an expanded clone.

TRBV9	TRBJ1-5	NA	NA	CASSPGPNQPQHF	TGTGCCAGCAGCCCGGGACCTAATCAGCCCCAGCATTTT
TRBV5-8	TRBJ1-3	TRBD1	NA	CASSWTGGGNTIYF	TGTGCCAGCAGCTGGACAGGCGGCGGAAACACCATATATTTT
TRBV29-1	TRBJ1-2	NA	NA	CSVEPGTLYGYTF	TGCAGCGTTGAACCCGGGACACTCTATGGCTACACCTTC
TRBV11-2	TRBJ2-1	TRBD1	NA	CASRHAYTGGRRNEQFF	TGTGCCAGCAGACATGCATATACAGGGGGCAGGAGGAATGAGCAGTTCTTC
TRBV2	TRBJ1-6	TRBD1	NA	CASSGRGTGNSPLHF	TGTGCCAGCAGTGGAAGAGGGACAGGGAATTCACCCCTCCACTTT
TRBV4-3	TRBJ2-7	TRBD1	NA	CASSQDGQGHPYEQYF	TGCGCCAGCAGCCAGGACGGACAGGGGCACCCCTACGAGCAGTACTTC
TRBV7-2	TRBJ2-7	NA	NA	CASSLAAGQSSYEQYF	TGTGCCAGCAGCTTAGCGGCAGGGCAGAGCTCCTACGAGCAGTACTTC
TRBV14	TRBJ2-7	NA	NA	CASSHGPPYEQYF	TGTGCCAGCAGCCACGGACCCCCCTACGAGCAGTACTTC
TRBV12-5	TRBJ2-1	TRBD1	NA	CASDSGTGSFF	TGTGCTAGTGACTCCGGGACAGGGTCGTTCTTC
TRBV3-1/TRBV3-2	TRBJ2-1	TRBD2	NA	CASSQSWRGGSYNEQFF	TGTGCCAGCAGCCAATCGTGGCGGGGGGGCTCCTACAATGAGCAGTTCTTC
TRBV7-8	TRBJ1-5	NA	NA	CASSSGRPHQPQHF	TGTGCCAGCAGCTCGGGACGTCCGCATCAGCCCCAGCATTTT
TRBV7-3	TRBJ1-1	NA	NA	CATYHSGGNTEAFF	TGTGCCACCTACCATTCGGGGGGGAACACTGAAGCTTTCTTT
TRBV4-2	TRBJ1-2	NA	NA	CASSQPDTSNYGYTF	TGTGCCAGCAGCCAACCGGACACTTCTAACTATGGCTACACCTTC
TRBV6-2/TRBV6-3	TRBJ1-1	NA	NA	CASSYSNANPRAFF	TGTGCCAGCAGTTACTCGAATGCCAACCCCCGAGCTTTCTTT
TRBV27	TRBJ2-7	NA	NA	CASSFRGQSYEQYF	TGTGCCAGCAGTTTCCGGGGGCAGTCCTACGAGCAGTACTTC
TRBV19	TRBJ2-7	TRBD1	NA	CASSLVFGQAYEQYF	TGTGCCAGTAGCCTAGTATTTGGACAGGCCTACGAGCAGTACTTC
TRBV11-3	TRBJ1-1	NA	NA	CASSFSGTEAFF	TGTGCCAGCAGCTTTAGTGGGACTGAAGCTTTCTTT
TRBV2	TRBJ1-5	NA	NA	CASSEMRGVLGQPQHF	TGTGCCAGCAGTGAAATGCGGGGGGTGTTGGGACAGCCCCAGCATTTT
TRBV14	TRBJ1-6	TRBD1	NA	CASKGQANSPLHF	TGTGCCAGCAAAGGACAGGCTAATTCACCCCTCCACTTT
TRBV30	TRBJ2-7	NA	NA	CAWSWAESYEQYF	TGTGCCTGGAGTTGGGCCGAGTCCTACGAGCAGTACTTC
TRBV5-8	TRBJ1-2	NA	NA	CASSLGQNYGYTF	TGTGCCAGCAGCTTGGGACAGAACTATGGCTACACCTTC
TRBV6-5	TRBJ1-4	NA	NA	CASSFGPLEGKLFF	TGTGCCAGCAGTTTCGGCCCGTTAGAGGGAAAACTGTTTTTT
TRBV6-5	TRBJ1-5	NA	NA	CASSSVRGNQPQHF	TGTGCCAGCAGTTCCGTCAGGGGTAATCAGCCCCAGCATTTT
TRBV10-2	TRBJ2-5	TRBD2	NA	CASSDTSGGLRETQYF	TGCGCCAGCAGTGATACTAGCGGGGGGCTAAGGGAGACCCAGTACTTC
TRBV27	TRBJ2-7	NA	NA	CASSTDKSSYEQYF	TGTGCCAGCAGTACCGACAAAAGCTCCTACGAGCAGTACTTC
TRBV10-3	TRBJ1-1	NA	NA	CAITERQQNTEAFF	TGTGCCATCACTGAGAGGCAGCAGAACACTGAAGCTTTCTTT
TRBV7-3	TRBJ2-3	TRBD1	few	CASSFGQGSTDTQYF	TGTGCCAGCAGCTTCGGACAGGGGAGCACAGATACGCAGTATTTT
TRBV7-9	TRBJ1-3	NA	NA	CASSVTVTSGNTIYF	TGTGCCAGCAGCGTTACAGTGACCTCTGGAAACACCATATATTTT
TRBV7-6	TRBJ2-5	NA	NA	CASSFPPEGGADQETQYF	TGTGCCAGCAGCTTTCCTCCAGAAGGAGGGGCCGACCAAGAGACCCAGTACTTC
TRBV9	TRBJ2-7	NA	NA	CASSPSGNYEQYF	TGTGCCAGCAGCCCTTCCGGGAACTACGAGCAGTACTTC
TRBV30	TRBJ2-1	NA	NA	CAWAWADPSYNEQFF	TGTGCCTGGGCGTGGGCCGACCCCTCCTACAATGAGCAGTTCTTC
TRBV24-1	TRBJ1-5	NA	NA	CATSGGRGQPQHF	TGTGCCACCAGTGGCGGCAGGGGTCAGCCCCAGCATTTT
TRBV30	TRBJ2-1	NA	NA	CACWPGHTEQFF	TGTGCCTGCTGGCCGGGCCATACGGAGCAGTTCTTC
TRBV10-3	TRBJ2-1	NA	NA	CAISAPEDEQFF	TGTGCCATCAGTGCCCCAGAGGATGAGCAGTTCTTC
TRBV6-2/TRBV6-3	TRBJ2-5	TRBD1	NA	CASSADRGPETQYF	TGTGCCAGCAGTGCCGACAGGGGGCCGGAGACCCAGTACTTC
TRBV7-2	TRBJ2-7	NA	NA	CASTVGLGEHEQYF	TGTGCCAGCACCGTAGGTCTAGGGGAACACGAGCAGTACTTC
TRBV5-1	TRBJ2-5	NA	NA	CASSYQGTETQYF	TGCGCCAGCAGCTATCAGGGAACAGAGACCCAGTACTTC
TRBV7-3	TRBJ2-3	TRBD2	NA	CASSLNPGLAGVPDTQYF	TGTGCCAGCAGCTTAAATCCAGGGCTAGCGGGGGTTCCAGATACGCAGTATTTT
TRBV19	TRBJ1-5	TRBD1	NA	CASSSIPGQQQHF	TGTGCCAGTAGTTCAATCCCGGGACAGCAGCAGCATTTT
TRBV4-3	TRBJ1-1	NA	NA	CASSFGRGGNTEAFF	TGCGCCAGCAGCTTCGGGAGGGGAGGGAACACTGAAGCTTTCTTT
TRBV4-2	TRBJ1-2	NA	NA	CASSRSNGEYYGYTF	TGTGCCAGCAGCCGGTCTAACGGAGAATACTATGGCTACACCTTC
TRBV2	TRBJ2-2	TRBD2	NA	CASKNGGGLRAGELFF	TGTGCCAGCAAAAACGGCGGGGGGCTTCGCGCCGGGGAGCTGTTTTTT
TRBV7-2	TRBJ2-1	NA	once	CASSLHGVRNEQFF	TGTGCCAGCAGCCTACACGGGGTCCGCAATGAGCAGTTCTTC
TRBV27	TRBJ1-1	TRBD1	NA	CASSWTGNTEAFF	TGTGCCAGCAGTTGGACAGGGAACACTGAAGCTTTCTTT
TRBV6-5	TRBJ1-5	NA	NA	CASSIQGDQPQHF	TGTGCCAGCAGTATTCAGGGAGATCAGCCCCAGCATTTT
TRBV10-2	TRBJ1-5	NA	once	CASGPRGGLQHF	TGCGCCAGCGGTCCGAGGGGCGGACTCCAGCATTTT
TRBV10-3	TRBJ1-5	NA	NA	CAISESGDSNQPQHF	TGTGCCATCAGTGAGTCGGGGGATAGCAATCAGCCCCAGCATTTT
TRBV3-1/TRBV3-2	TRBJ2-2	TRBD2	NA	CASSPGLAGGGELFF	TGTGCCAGCAGCCCGGGACTAGCGGGGGGCGGGGAGCTGTTTTTT
TRBV19	TRBJ2-2	NA	NA	CASRSSDAGELFF	TGTGCCAGTAGGAGTAGCGATGCCGGGGAGCTGTTTTTT
TRBV5-6	TRBJ1-4	NA	NA	CASRKRGGANEKLFF	TGTGCCAGCAGAAAGAGAGGGGGGGCGAACGAAAAACTGTTTTTT
TRBV5-8	TRBJ2-5	TRBD1	once	CASSSPGQEETQYF	TGTGCCAGCAGCTCGCCGGGACAGGAAGAGACCCAGTACTTC
TRBV4-1	TRBJ2-7	NA	NA	CASSQGLGDGQYF	TGCGCCAGCAGCCAAGGTTTGGGGGACGGGCAGTACTTC
TRBV7-2	TRBJ2-3	NA	NA	CASSSRGGGRDTQYF	TGTGCCAGCAGCTCGAGGGGCGGGGGCAGAGATACGCAGTATTTT
TRBV7-6	TRBJ1-2	NA	few	CASSSTGGYGYTF	TGTGCCAGCAGCTCGACAGGAGGCTATGGCTACACCTTC
TRBV6-1	TRBJ1-4	NA	NA	CASSERAGPTSGEKLFF	TGTGCCAGCAGTGAACGGGCCGGCCCGACCAGTGGTGAAAAACTGTTTTTT